A selection of T cell receptor beta chains follows, all from one sample in a study of T cell responses to AZD1222 COVID-19 vaccine. The method was immunoSEQ multiplex PCR; TCRdb's version includes in-frame clones alone and lacks a portion of them. The sample carries about 200,000 clones, just over 90% recorded once. The sequencing used peripheral blood, collected 28 days after the second dose of the MenACWY control vaccine. The receptors derive from an adult who received the MenACWY meningococcal vaccine as a control. Both conserved end residues are trimmed from each CDR3.

J gene,V gene,CDR3 protein
TRBJ2-2,TRBV15,ATSRDRLAGVRTGELF
TRBJ1-1,TRBV10-1,ASSEALQDMNTEAF
TRBJ2-5,TRBV19,ASSIAGQGAYPQY
TRBJ2-1,TRBV6-5,ASLAGEVRHEQF
TRBJ2-3,TRBV19,ASSAQGDTQY
TRBJ1-1,TRBV4-3,ASSQDGRALGAF
TRBJ2-1,TRBV5-6,ASRGGVPFSVGDGEQF
TRBJ1-4,TRBV3-1/TRBV3-2,ASSPRGAATNEKLF
TRBJ2-7,TRBV7-3,ASSRNGGSSYEQY
TRBJ1-2,TRBV7-9,ASSLAVPNYGYT
TRBJ2-5,TRBV6-2/TRBV6-3,ASSYIGQETQY
TRBJ1-4,TRBV5-1,ASSYRQGGNEKLF
TRBJ2-5,TRBV5-1,ASSLTSGPETQY
TRBJ2-5,TRBV7-2,ASSLGWTGVQETQY
TRBJ1-3,TRBV19,ASSEGGGNTIY
TRBJ2-1,TRBV7-3,ASRGTTQQF
TRBJ1-1,TRBV19,ASTPDSWTEAF
TRBJ2-7,TRBV7-2,ASSLPPNRASSYEQY
TRBJ2-2,TRBV30,AVQGRDTGELF
TRBJ2-7,TRBV24-1,ATSESGTGGYEQY
TRBJ1-5,TRBV5-1,ASREVGGSNQPQH
TRBJ1-4,TRBV18,ASSPEMPPNEKLF
TRBJ2-7,TRBV4-2,ASSQERQLIGYEQY
TRBJ2-3,TRBV28,ASSLGLAGVTDTQY
TRBJ1-1,TRBV25-1,ASSGWTGQLGEAF
TRBJ1-1,TRBV5-1,ASSNWTGVGTEAF
TRBJ1-4,TRBV27,ASRPGATNEKLF
TRBJ1-2,TRBV7-2,ASSPHETASFYGYT
TRBJ2-2,TRBV5-3,ARSLRKSKSPPLGSGELF
TRBJ2-7,TRBV9,ASSPEVGGPNEQY
TRBJ1-5,TRBV6-5,ASSSGQGWQPQH
TRBJ1-3,TRBV19,ASNQGSGNTIY
TRBJ2-7,TRBV28,ASSPNLGLEQY
TRBJ2-3,TRBV9,ASSVSGTSTDTQY
TRBJ2-5,TRBV5-4,ASKVEGLAETQY
TRBJ1-5,TRBV7-2,ASSLQGGSNQPQH
TRBJ2-6,TRBV29-1,SVQSGANVLT
TRBJ1-2,TRBV15,ATSRGGREDGYT
TRBJ1-6,TRBV28,ASTRRGRNSPLH
TRBJ2-5,TRBV2,ASSAGTSGFLAETQY
TRBJ1-1,TRBV27,ASTHRGGYTEAF
TRBJ1-1,TRBV29-1,SVEEGGPITEAF
TRBJ2-2,TRBV27,ASSLYGGVTTGELF
TRBJ1-6,TRBV28,ASSLPHSDRLSYNSPLH
TRBJ2-7,TRBV28,ASSSHGGRASREQY
TRBJ1-1,TRBV7-8,ASSSSQGVNTEAF
TRBJ2-7,TRBV7-9,ASSRDRGREQY
TRBJ1-1,TRBV27,ASSPRIGDEAF
TRBJ1-2,TRBV5-4,ASSLSGTATINYGYT
TRBJ2-2,TRBV4-1,ASSSRGQYTGELF
TRBJ1-6,TRBV28,ASSFRGRVSPLH
TRBJ1-4,TRBV24-1,ATSDREPYEKLF
TRBJ2-5,TRBV7-9,ASSRSLAGGRETQY
TRBJ1-1,TRBV2,ASSEAAAHTEAF
TRBJ2-3,TRBV29-1,SVAIGTSRDTQY
TRBJ2-3,TRBV5-1,ASSWRNGYQDTQY
TRBJ1-5,TRBV29-1,SASGQGNQPQH
TRBJ2-1,TRBV5-6,ASSLRRLAGSSYNEQF
TRBJ2-7,TRBV19,ASRPQTGTDGEQY